This T cell receptor beta chain derives from a study of blood T cell repertoires in COVID-19. Participants' own reports of clinical history determined their cohort assignment. Exposed enrollees encountered a COVID-19 case at some point within 2 weeks before study entry. CDR3 size: 13 residues. V gave up 1 base and J gave up 7 bases, with 10 bases separating them. CDR1 SNHLY and CDR2 FYNNEI come from the germline V gene. The assay was immunoSEQ multiplex PCR, and TCRdb's table has in-frame clones only and misses some. The profile shows a few hundred thousand clones, 89% of them singletons. This clonotype was sampled from a woman aged 45-59 years who had been exposed to COVID-19. The chain joins TRBV2 to TRBJ2-5; weak D call: TRBD1 (5 bases). The sample was PBMCs or T cells enriched from blood (not recorded which). In nucleotides, the CDR3 is TGTGCCAGCAGTGAAGAAGGGGTTGGGACCCAGTACTTC. Translated, it gives CASSEEGVGTQYF.